These 24 T cell receptor beta chains share one sample of origin, sequenced in a study of blood T cell repertoires in COVID-19. Sequencing used immunoSEQ multiplex PCR; TCRdb keeps in-frame clones, though not all of them. The sample consists of about 56,000 clones, roughly nine tenths of them appearing once. The sequenced material came from peripheral blood. The receptors originated from a woman in her sixties with COVID-19, enrolled during active disease.

This clone was counted between two and nine times. This chain connects TRBV27 to TRBJ2-1; possibly TRBD1 for D (6 bases). Looked up from germline, CDR1 is MNHEY and CDR2 is SMNVEV (reference sequence). The CDR3 length is 14 residues. Between the trimmed V and J ends, which lost 6 bases and 5 bases, there was a span of 14 bases. The CDR3, as DNA: TGTGCCAGCAGCCCGGGGACAACCAACAATGAGCAGTTCTTC. Amino acid sequence: CASSPGTTNNEQFF.

The chain joins TRBV29-1 to TRBJ2-1, with D unclear. Germline V gene data show CDR1 as SQVTM and CDR2 as ANQGSEA. The ends were cut back, 4 bases at V and 0 bases at J, with 7 bases in the middle. The CDR3 is made up of 13 amino acids. CDR3 sequence: CSVVVDSYNEQFF. The DNA for the CDR3 is TGCAGCGTTGTTGTAGACTCCTACAATGAGCAGTTCTTC.

V gene TRBV6-5 combines with J gene TRBJ1-2, with a tentative D call TRBD1 (5 bases). The ends were cut back, 5 bases at V and 2 bases at J, with 9 bases in the middle. The CDR3 is 13 amino acids. The germline V gene has CDR1 MNHEY and CDR2 SVGAGI. The CDR3: CASSPGQNYGYTF. CDR3 DNA: TGTGCCAGCAGTCCCGGACAAAACTATGGCTACACCTTC.

The chain employs TRBV30 and TRBJ2-3; TRBD2 matches 7 bases. V lost 1 base and J lost 3; bases outside the gene matches: 1. The CDR3 is 13 residues long. The germline V gene encodes CDR1 GTSNPN and CDR2 SVGIG (reference sequence). The CDR3: CAWSGGGTDTQYF. The CDR3 bases are TGTGCCTGGAGTGGGGGGGGTACAGATACGCAGTATTTT.

The J gene is TRBJ2-3, the V gene TRBV10-2; 8 bases are a match to TRBD1. CDR3 size: 15 residues. V dropped 3 bases and J dropped 5; count of bases not matched to a gene: 7. CDR1 is WSHSY and CDR2 is SAAADI in the germline V gene. For the CDR3, the DNA is TGCGCCAGCAGTGATGGACAGGGCCAAGAAGATACGCAGTATTTT. The encoded protein is CASSDGQGQEDTQYF.

CDR3 in amino acids: CASSLQGGGYTF. In nucleotides, the CDR3 is TGTGCCAGCAGCTTACAGGGTGGTGGCTACACCTTC. The chain is built from TRBV13 and TRBJ1-2, with D tentatively TRBD1 (5 bases). Trimming took 2 bases from V and 7 from J, leaving 8 bases between them. The CDR3 sequence is 12 residues long. From germline, CDR1 is PRHDT and CDR2 FYEKMQ (reference sequence).

This chain connects TRBV6-2 or TRBV6-3 to TRBJ1-5, with D uncertain. Germline loops: CDR1 MNHEY, CDR2 SVGEGT. The CDR3 runs 12 residues. The V gene lost 5 bases and the J gene lost 6 bases, with 8 bases spanning the gap. The CDR3 nucleotides read TGTGCCAGCAGTGGCCCCCTTCAGCCCCAGCATTTT. It specifies CASSGPLQPQHF.

The chain recombines TRBV6-5 with TRBJ1-1, with TRBD1 as a possible D gene (6 bases). The CDR3 runs 12 residues. V lost 5 bases, J lost 3 bases, and 7 bases lay in between. In germline, CDR1 is MNHEY, CDR2 SVGAGI. The CDR3 sequence is CASSTGYTEAFF. The CDR3 region has the DNA TGTGCCAGCAGTACAGGGTACACTGAAGCTTTCTTT.

The chain combines TRBV29-1 with TRBJ2-1; the match to TRBD2 covers 8 bases. Germline lookup yields CDR1 SQVTM and CDR2 ANQGSEA. This CDR3 spans 14 amino acids. Trimming removed 7 bases from V and 0 bases from J; junction bases left unmatched: 5. In DNA form, the CDR3 reads TGCAGCGGCATAGCGGGAAGCTCCTACAATGAGCAGTTCTTC. Translation gives CSGIAGSSYNEQFF.

Remarks on this clone: Other DNA sequences in this sample translate to the same CDR3. The rearrangement uses TRBV5-1 and TRBJ2-3; 8 bases fit TRBD1. CDR3 length: 15 amino acids. Germline V lookup: CDR1 SGHRS, CDR2 YFSETQ. Germline trimming cut 0 bases from V and 1 base from J; bases unmatched to any gene: 1. CDR3 bases: TGCGCCAGCAGCTTGGCGGGACAGGGCACAGATACGCAGTATTTT. Protein: CASSLAGQGTDTQYF.

The gene calls are TRBV28 and TRBJ1-6; 10 bases fit TRBD1. The length of the CDR3 is 15 residues. CDR1 MDHEN and CDR2 SYDVKM come from the germline V gene. V was pared by 6 bases and J by 10 bases, with 9 bases of the junction left unmatched. CDR3 in DNA: TGTGCCAGCAGCTACTCCGGACAGGGGGGATCACCCCTCCACTTT. Amino acid sequence: CASSYSGQGGSPLHF.

The chain combines TRBV11-2 with TRBJ1-3, with D tentatively TRBD1 (5 bases). The V gene lost 8 bases and the J gene lost 4 bases, with 12 bases spanning the gap. CDR3 length equals 13 residues. Germline loops: CDR1 SGHAT, CDR2 FQNNGV. CDR3: CASSSGYGNTIYF. CDR3 sequence (DNA): TGTGCCAGCTCCTCAGGGTACGGAAACACCATATATTTT.

This clone was seen a single time. The chain uses TRBV18 and TRBJ2-6; 7 positions agree with TRBD1. The CDR3 is made up of 16 amino acids. Germline CDR1 is KGHSH and CDR2 is LQKENI. Germline trimming cut 4 bases from V and 0 bases from J; bases unmatched to any gene: 3. CDR3 amino acids: CASSRDSSSGANVLTF. CDR3 DNA: TGTGCCAGCTCACGGGACAGTTCCTCTGGGGCCAACGTCCTGACTTTC.

This clone appeared once. The chain couples TRBV20-1 to TRBJ2-3; D perhaps matches TRBD2 (5 bases). V lost 3 bases and J lost 3, with 7 bases in between. CDR3 length equals 12 residues. Looked up from germline, CDR1 is DFQATT and CDR2 is SNEGSKA (reference sequence). CDR3 DNA: TGCAGTGCTAGTACGGGAACAGATACGCAGTATTTT. Amino acids: CSASTGTDTQYF.

J is TRBJ1-1 and V is TRBV9; D remains ambiguous. The CDR3 has 14 residues. Germline V lookup: CDR1 SGDLS, CDR2 YYNGEE. The V end was cut by 0 bases, the J end by 4 bases, with 10 bases between. The CDR3, as DNA: TGTGCCAGCAGCGTAGCGGGGTCGGGCACTGAAGCTTTCTTT. It encodes CASSVAGSGTEAFF.

The rearrangement links TRBV10-1 to TRBJ1-2; 8 bases agree with TRBD1. The J segment lost 4 bases and the V segment lost 5 bases, leaving 6 bases of the junction unmatched. CDR1 and CDR2 (germline): WNHNN, SYGVQD (reference sequence). The CDR3 consists of 14 residues. In DNA, the CDR3 is TGCGCCAGCAGTCCAGACAGGGGAAGCTATGGCTACACCTTC. Translation: CASSPDRGSYGYTF.

The genes are TRBV6-5 and TRBJ2-5; 7 bases align to TRBD2. V lost 7 bases and J lost 5; bases outside the gene matches: 13. The CDR3 extends over 15 amino acids. The germline V gene encodes CDR1 MNHEY and CDR2 SVGAGI. DNA of the CDR3: TGTGCCAGCATAAGGGGAGGGAGAGTTAAGGAGACCCAGTACTTC. Translating it yields CASIRGGRVKETQYF.

This clone was counted many times. This sequence joins TRBV5-4 and TRBJ1-6, with D unresolved. Trimming left V 2 bases short and J 9 bases short, with 18 bases between. Germline V lookup: CDR1 SGHNT, CDR2 YYREEE (reference sequence). The CDR3 spans 16 residues. CDR3 loop: CASSLNAGVQISPLHF. The DNA for the CDR3 is TGTGCCAGCAGCTTAAATGCGGGTGTACAAATTTCACCCCTCCACTTT.

The V gene is TRBV9, the J gene TRBJ2-1; 10 bases line up with TRBD1. This CDR3 comprises 15 residues. With 3 bases clipped from V and 7 bases from J, the junction kept 7 bases outside the gene matches. CDR1 and CDR2 from the germline V gene are SGDLS and YYNGEE. In DNA form, the CDR3 reads TGTGCCAGCAGCGCCCGGACAGGGGGTGAGAATGAGCAGTTCTTC. Translation gives CASSARTGGENEQFF.

The sample holds one count of this clone. The chain has TRBV27 and TRBJ2-1; no reliable D call. V lost 3 bases and J 0 bases, leaving 12 bases between the germline ends. Germline-derived CDR1 and CDR2 are MNHEY and SMNVEV (reference sequence). The CDR3 runs 16 residues. CDR3 DNA: TGTGCCAGCAGTTTCGGTGCGGCCAGCTCCTACAATGAGCAGTTCTTC. Translated, it gives CASSFGAASSYNEQFF.

This chain uses TRBV6-6 with TRBJ1-5, with a possible D match to TRBD1 (5 bases). Trimming shortened V by 2 bases and J by 2 bases, and 10 bases separated the two germline ends. Germline CDR1 and CDR2: MNHNY and SVGAGI (reference sequence). The CDR3 length is 15 residues. The CDR3 bases are TGTGCCAGCAGTTACGCCAGGGTTGGCAATCAGCCCCAGCATTTT. Amino acid sequence: CASSYARVGNQPQHF.

The chain uses TRBV29-1 and TRBJ1-2, with D possibly being TRBD1 (5 bases). V was pared by 5 bases and J by 8 bases, with 12 bases between. Germline CDR1 reads SQVTM; CDR2 reads ANQGSEA. CDR3 size: 11 residues. CDR3: CSVRRGHGYTF. The CDR3 bases are TGCAGCGTTAGACGAGGACACGGCTACACCTTC.

This chain joins TRBV27 and TRBJ2-1; possible D gene TRBD1, 6 bases. With 5 bases removed from V and 7 bases from J, the gap between germline ends came to 9 bases. This CDR3 spans 12 amino acids. CDR1 is MNHEY, CDR2 SMNVEV, per germline (reference sequence). The CDR3 loop is CASSQGGNEQFF. CDR3 DNA: TGTGCCAGCAGTCAAGGGGGAAATGAGCAGTTCTTC.

Here the CDR3 reads CSVETKGSGELFF. The DNA for the CDR3 is TGCAGCGTTGAGACTAAAGGATCCGGGGAGCTGTTTTTT. This chain connects TRBV29-1 to TRBJ2-2; D is perhaps TRBD2 (5 bases). With 3 bases removed from V and 6 bases from J, the gap between germline ends came to 11 bases. Germline-derived CDR1 and CDR2 are SQVTM and ANQGSEA. The CDR3 is 13 amino acids.